Each of the 2 T cell receptor beta chains below was sequenced from the same sample in a study of cytomegalovirus exposure and HLA in healthy donors. A multiplex PCR was run with 60 Vbeta primers and 13 Jbeta primers. Sequenced by immunoSEQ multiplex PCR; TCRdb stores in-frame clones only, minus some. This table has around 230,000 clones, roughly 82% appearing once. Sequenced sample: PBMCs. The receptor source for this set is a man between 40 and 49 years old in good health and CMV-seropositive.

This chain joins TRBV18 and TRBJ1-1; 10 bases are shared with TRBD1. With 5 bases clipped from V and 1 base from J, the junction kept 4 bases outside the gene matches. Germline V gene sequence: CDR1 KGHSH, CDR2 LQKENI. This CDR3 region has 15 residues. This CDR3 is CASSNGQGGNTEAFF. The DNA of the CDR3 is TGTGCCAGCTCAAACGGACAGGGGGGGAACACTGAAGCTTTCTTT.

The chain carries TRBV4-1 and TRBJ2-7, with TRBD2 matching over 14 bases. The J segment lost 7 bases and the V segment lost 0 bases, leaving 11 bases of the junction unmatched. This CDR3 contains 18 residues. Per germline, CDR1 MGHRA and CDR2 YSYEKL. The CDR3 DNA reads as TGCGCCAGCAGCCAAGATTGGGGGACTAGCGGGAGAGTTTCGGAGCAGTACTTC. This encodes CASSQDWGTSGRVSEQYF.